This T cell receptor beta chain derives from a study of regulatory dendritic cells for organ transplantation. In regard to this clone: Its antigen remains unknown.

The CDR3 loop spans 15 amino acids. Unmatched junction bases numbered 7, after V lost 5 bases and J lost 1 base. The germline CDR1 and CDR2 sequences are MNHEY and SMNVEV (reference sequence). Study findings and constraints: Regulatory dendritic cells appeared to expand memory CD8+ clones less than mature ones.

Using immunoSEQ multiplex PCR, the repertoire was profiled, and TCRdb retains in-frame clones only, with some absent. This table holds almost 30,000 clones, over 75% found once. Sequences were obtained from memory CD4+ T cells from blood. Subset meaning: CD45RO+ memory T cells. The genes are TRBV27 and TRBJ2-5; 7 bases are shared with TRBD1. This clonotype originated in a human donor in good health. DNA of the CDR3: TGTGCCAGCAGTCAGACAGGGCTGCGCCAAGAGACCCAGTACTTC. Its translation is CASSQTGLRQETQYF.